These T cell receptor beta chains were read from a single sample in a study of CD8 T cells in ankylosing spondylitis. TCRdb used MiXCR to reprocess the 5' RACE reads, holding one entry per CDR3 protein. Seen here are 250,000 or so distinct CDR3 sequences, approximately 10% observed once, and the top ten hold 2.6%. Source material: blood, either unsorted or a sorted T cell fraction (not recorded which). These receptors were obtained from a male donor with ankylosing spondylitis or in good health (not recorded which). Both conserved end residues are part of each CDR3. A D gene is named only where the DNA matches it firmly. Size is omitted from some rows. Given values are once, few, many or a class for expanded clones.

D	V	length	size	J	DNA	CDR3
NA	TRBV5-1	15	many	TRBJ2-1	TGCGCCAGCAGCTTGGACTGGACTGGATACAATGAGCAGTTCTTC	CASSLDWTGYNEQFF
NA	TRBV21-1	11	many	TRBJ2-4	TGTGCCAGCAGCCATTCAGGACAGGCGAACTTC	CASSHSGQANF
TRBD2	TRBV4-1	16	many	TRBJ2-3	TGCGCCAGCAGCCAAGGACTAGCGGGGGTCACAGATACGCAGTATTTT	CASSQGLAGVTDTQYF
TRBD1	TRBV6-1	13	many	TRBJ2-7	TGTGCCAGCACCGGACAGGTTAACTACGAGCAGTACTTC	CASTGQVNYEQYF
NA	TRBV20-1	12	many	TRBJ1-4	TGCAGTGCTAGTACAGGACTCGAAAAACTGTTTTTT	CSASTGLEKLFF
TRBD1	TRBV3-1	17	many	TRBJ1-6	TGTGCCAGCAGTCGGGGAGGACCGGGACAGACTAATTCACCCCTCCACTTT	CASSRGGPGQTNSPLHF
TRBD2	TRBV4-1	14	many	TRBJ2-7	TGCGCCAGCAGCCAGGATAGCGGGAGCCACGAGCAGTACTTC	CASSQDSGSHEQYF
TRBD2	TRBV7-6	17	few	TRBJ2-3	TGTGCCAGCAGCCCCAGGGGGAGCGGGGGGGCCAGAGATACGCAGTATTTT	CASSPRGSGGARDTQYF
NA	TRBV20-1	15	many	TRBJ2-1	TGCAGTGCTAGAGCCCCGCCTCCCCTCCACAATGAGCAGTTCTTC	CSARAPPPLHNEQFF
TRBD2	TRBV27	15	many	TRBJ2-1	TGTGCCAGCAGTTTGGCGGGAGGGCTGAGGAATGAGCAGTTCTTC	CASSLAGGLRNEQFF
NA	TRBV5-4	15	many	TRBJ2-5	TGTGCCAGCAGCGCTCCCGTAGGGGGACAAGAGACCCAGTACTTC	CASSAPVGGQETQYF
NA	TRBV3-1	13	many	TRBJ2-7	TGTGCCAGCAGCCTTTCCAGCTCCTACGAGCAGTACTTC	CASSLSSSYEQYF
NA	TRBV20-1	16	many	TRBJ1-2	TGCAGTGCTAGAGATACCCCCCGGGGGAGTAACTATGGCTACACCTTC	CSARDTPRGSNYGYTF
TRBD1	TRBV10-1	12	many	TRBJ2-7	TGCGCCAGCAGTGTCGGACAGGGCAAGCAGTACTTC	CASSVGQGKQYF
TRBD1	TRBV30	13	NA	TRBJ1-2	TGTGCCTGGAGGGTGGACAGGGCGGGTGGCTACACCTTC	CAWRVDRAGGYTF